The 15 T cell receptor beta chains reported below all come from one sample, sequenced in a study of cytomegalovirus exposure and HLA in healthy donors. The protocol was immunoSEQ multiplex PCR, while the TCRdb copy is restricted to in-frame clones and leaves out a portion. Of just under 150,000 clones in the sample, roughly 87% were seen once. The specimen was PBMCs. These TCRs come from a man between 18 and 29 years old in good health and CMV-seropositive.

The rearrangement links TRBV5-1 to TRBJ2-1; 10 nucleotides line up with TRBD2. Germline lookup yields CDR1 SGHRS and CDR2 YFSETQ. This CDR3 region has 16 residues. J lost 5 bases, V lost 0 bases, and 5 bases had no gene match. In DNA, the CDR3 is TGCGCCAGCAGCTTGGTAGCGGGAGGCCAAGACAATGAGCAGTTCTTC. Translated, it gives CASSLVAGGQDNEQFF.

The rearrangement joins TRBV15 to TRBJ2-2, with 7 bases matching TRBD1. Germline assignment: CDR1 LNHNV and CDR2 YYDKDF (reference sequence). The CDR3 covers 15 residues. The V gene end was trimmed by 6 bases and the J gene end by 6 bases; junction bases not matched to a gene: 10. The CDR3 region has the DNA TGTGCCACCAGACAGGGGCAGGGGGAGTCCGGGGAGCTGTTTTTT. Translating it yields CATRQGQGESGELFF.

The rearrangement uses TRBV10-3 and TRBJ1-4; perhaps TRBD1 as D (5 bases). The V end lost 10 bases, the J end lost 3 bases, and 15 bases lay between the germline ends. The germline gives CDR1 ENHRY, CDR2 SYGVKD. This CDR3 is built from 14 residues. For the CDR3, the DNA is TGTGCCACGTCAGTTAGGGGTTCTAATGAAAAACTGTTTTTT. Encoded protein: CATSVRGSNEKLFF.

The chain joins TRBV28 to TRBJ2-7; 7 bases map to TRBD2. The germline gives CDR1 MDHEN, CDR2 SYDVKM. The CDR3 is 14 residues long. V dropped 11 bases and J dropped 6; count of bases not matched to a gene: 16. In DNA, the CDR3 is TGTGCCTCCGGGCGGGGAGGGTCCCACTTCGAGCAGTACTTC. Amino acid sequence: CASGRGGSHFEQYF.

The genes are TRBV7-9 and TRBJ1-1; D call uncertain. Looked up from germline, CDR1 is SEHNR and CDR2 is FQNEAQ (reference sequence). This CDR3 has 15 residues. Trimming stripped 1 base from V and 1 base from J, with 10 bases between. The CDR3 coding sequence is TGTGCCAGCAGCTTAGTTCAGGCACCGAACACTGAAGCTTTCTTT. Its protein is CASSLVQAPNTEAFF.

This clone was seen a few times. V and J are TRBV4-1 and TRBJ2-1; D is possibly TRBD2 (5 bases). V lost 4 bases and J lost 9, with 16 bases in between. This CDR3 has 14 residues. The V gene's germline CDR1 is MGHRA and CDR2 YSYEKL. The CDR3 spells CASSRALLDSEQFF. DNA of the CDR3: TGCGCCAGCAGCCGGGCCCTACTAGATAGTGAGCAGTTCTTC.

The CDR3 sequence is CASSEQAGTSYEQYF. CDR3 nucleotides: TGTGCCAGCAGTGAGCAAGCGGGAACTTCCTACGAGCAGTACTTC. V and J are TRBV6-1 and TRBJ2-7; TRBD2 agrees at 7 bases. Unmatched junction bases numbered 6, after V lost 3 bases and J lost 1 base. CDR1 is MNHNS and CDR2 is SASEGT in the germline V gene. The CDR3 is 15 residues long.

V and J are TRBV28 and TRBJ2-2; D uncertain. Trimming removed 8 bases at V and 8 bases at J, with 12 bases between. CDR1 is MDHEN, CDR2 SYDVKM, per germline. This CDR3 is built from 12 residues. CDR3: CASSPMRGELFF. Written as DNA, the CDR3 is TGTGCCAGCTCTCCCATGCGGGGGGAGCTGTTTTTT.

As for this clone: A junction end diverges from the germline sequence, so it may reflect a read error. The V gene is TRBV7-7, the J gene TRBJ2-3, with 11 bases matching TRBD2. This CDR3 has 18 residues. CDR1 is SSHAT and CDR2 is FNYEAQ in the germline V gene (reference sequence). The CDR3 sequence is CASRPLAGGSPSTDTQYF. For the CDR3, the DNA is TGTGCTAGCAGGCCTCTAGCGGGGGGCTCTCCTAGCACAGATACGCAGTATTTT.

The chain is built from TRBV14 and TRBJ2-7, with D possibly being TRBD1 (6 bases). CDR1 is SGHDN and CDR2 is FVKESK in the germline V gene. This CDR3 spans 15 amino acids. Trimming took 3 bases from V and 0 from J, leaving 12 bases between them. CDR3 DNA sequence: TGTGCCAGCAGCCATCGGACAGTTTTCTCCTACGAGCAGTACTTC. Translated: CASSHRTVFSYEQYF.

The chain couples TRBV4-2 to TRBJ2-3; 11 nucleotides agree with TRBD2. CDR1 is LGHNA and CDR2 is YNFKEQ in the germline V gene. The V gene end was trimmed by 3 bases and the J gene end by 0 bases; junction bases not matched to a gene: 8. The CDR3 spans 18 residues. CDR3 residues: CASSHRTSGSPSTDTQYF. CDR3 DNA sequence: TGTGCCAGCAGCCATAGGACTAGCGGGTCCCCTAGCACAGATACGCAGTATTTT.

J is TRBJ2-2 and V is TRBV5-1; no clear D. V gave up 4 bases and J gave up 3 bases, with 7 bases separating them. CDR3 length: 13 amino acids. Germline CDR1 reads SGHRS; CDR2 reads YFSETQ. The CDR3 region has the DNA TGCGCCAGCAGCCCACAGCACACCGGGGAGCTGTTTTTT. It encodes CASSPQHTGELFF. Looking up the rest from reference TRBV5-1 and TRBJ2-2 gives the full variable domain: KAGVTQTPRYLIKTRGQQVTLSCSPISGHRSVSWYQQTPGQGLQFLFEYFSETQRNKGNFPGRFSGRQFSNSRSEMNVSTLELGDSALYLCASSPQHTGELFFGEGSRLTVL.

This chain joins TRBV5-5 and TRBJ2-5; no firm D call. The CDR3 sequence is 13 residues long. V lost 4 bases, J lost 4 bases, and 11 bases lay in between. The germline V gene encodes CDR1 SGHKS and CDR2 YYEKEE (reference sequence). As DNA, the CDR3 is TGTGCCAGCAGCCTCGGGTCCCGAGAGACCCAGTACTTC. Translating it yields CASSLGSRETQYF.

J is TRBJ1-1 and V is TRBV27, with D possibly matching TRBD1 (5 bases). This CDR3 has 14 amino acids. V lost 5 bases and J 5 bases, leaving 15 bases between the germline ends. CDR1 MNHEY and CDR2 SMNVEV come from the germline V gene (reference sequence). The CDR3 is CASSPGEVRTEAFF. CDR3 coding DNA: TGTGCCAGCAGTCCGGGGGAGGTACGGACTGAAGCTTTCTTT.

The chain has TRBV15 and TRBJ2-7, with 9 positions matching TRBD1. This CDR3 region has 13 residues. Looked up from germline, CDR1 is LNHNV and CDR2 is YYDKDF (reference sequence). Trimming cost V 6 bases and J 11 bases; bases outside gene matches: 11. The CDR3 sequence: CATSRPGTGREYF. Here the CDR3 DNA reads TGTGCCACCAGTAGGCCTGGGACAGGGAGGGAGTACTTC.